The 11 T cell receptor beta chains reported below all come from one sample, sequenced in a study of T cells in Graves' hyperthyroidism and ophthalmopathy (dated by TCRdb to about 2019). Library prep was done by multiplex PCR. The sequencer was an Illumina HiSeq 2000. The TCR beta CDR3 regions were amplified from RNA transcripts. The first round of RT-PCR for the TCR CDR3 was performed with the HTBI primer set and the Qiagen OneStep RT-PCR kit. TCRdb's own reprocessing of the public reads used fastp at Q25 and MiXCR and kept productive beta chains. Each entry is one CDR3 protein sequence, shown with its most common DNA and genes. In all, the sample holds approximately 520,000 distinct CDR3 sequences, and approximately 24% of those were seen once. The ten most abundant clones make up about 10% of the sample. Sample: blood. Source of these receptors: a woman in her twenties or thirties with Graves' ophthalmopathy.

This clonotype was observed many times. A much larger clone is a single base away; this may be a read error. The genes are TRBV6-5 and TRBJ2-2, with D unclear. This CDR3 spans 13 amino acids. Germline V gives CDR1 MNHEY, CDR2 SVGAGI. The V and J ends lost 0 bases and 5 bases respectively, with 4 bases between them. The CDR3 nucleotides are TGTGCCAGCAGTTACTCAGAGACCGGGGAGCTGTTTTTT. Protein: CASSYSETGELFF.

This clonotype was observed at least ten times. This rearrangement joins TRBV9 to TRBJ1-1; tentatively, D is TRBD1 (6 bases). The CDR3 loop spans 16 amino acids. V shed 2 bases and J shed 4 bases, with 18 bases lying between them. Germline V gene lookup returns CDR1 SGDLS and CDR2 YYNGEE. The CDR3 protein is CASSVDAGALGTEAFF. The CDR3 DNA reads TGTGCCAGCAGCGTCGATGCAGGGGCCCTGGGCACTGAAGCTTTCTTT.

This clonotype was recorded at least ten times. This rearrangement joins TRBV9 to TRBJ2-7; 8 nucleotides line up with TRBD1. V lost 1 base, J lost 5 bases, and 8 bases stayed unmatched. The CDR3 length is 15 residues. Germline V gene sequence: CDR1 SGDLS, CDR2 YYNGEE. The DNA for the CDR3 is TGTGCCAGCAGCGTAAAGGGACAGGTTTTCCACGAGCAGTACTTC. Protein product: CASSVKGQVFHEQYF.

The chain combines TRBV20-1 with TRBJ2-7; 8 bases are a match to TRBD2. J lost 1 base, V lost 3 bases, and 8 bases had no gene match. The germline V gene has CDR1 DFQATT and CDR2 SNEGSKA (reference sequence). CDR3 length equals 15 residues. The CDR3: CSASGVAGMSYEQYF. CDR3 nucleotide sequence: TGCAGTGCTAGCGGTGTAGCGGGGATGTCCTACGAGCAGTACTTC.

V usage is TRBV2 and J usage is TRBJ2-5; 11 bases align to TRBD2. CDR1 is SNHLY and CDR2 is FYNNEI in the germline V gene. This CDR3 comprises 15 residues. The V segment lost 7 bases and the J segment 5 bases; nucleotides outside the gene matches: 9. CDR3 in DNA: TGTGCCAGCACCTTAGCGGGGGGGCCTGAGGAGACCCAGTACTTC. It translates to CASTLAGGPEETQYF.

In this sample, this clonotype turned up a few times. CDR3 bases: TGTGCCAGCCGGGGGTACCGATTAGAATCTTTCTTT. Amino acids: CASRGYRLESFF. The J gene is TRBJ1-1, the V gene TRBV2, with TRBD1 as a possible D gene (5 bases). Trimming stripped 8 bases from V and 12 bases from J, with 19 bases between. This CDR3 region has 12 residues. The germline V gene has CDR1 SNHLY and CDR2 FYNNEI.

There are a few counts of this clonotype. The chain recombines TRBV12-3 or TRBV12-4 with TRBJ2-2; TRBD1 aligns across 7 bases. This CDR3 comprises 15 residues. The V segment lost 6 bases and the J segment 5 bases; nucleotides outside the gene matches: 9. The DNA of the CDR3 is TGTGCCAGCAGAACCGGGACAGTGGGTACCGGGGAGCTGTTTTTT. Translating gives CASRTGTVGTGELFF.

Here the CDR3 DNA reads TGTGCCAGCAGTTTTGAAGGGATCTACGAGCAGTACTTC. This encodes CASSFEGIYEQYF. The chain couples TRBV12-3 or TRBV12-4 to TRBJ2-7; unclear D gene. V was shortened by 3 bases and J by 3 bases, with 9 bases between the two germline ends. There are 13 residues in the CDR3.

At least ten counts were recorded for this clonotype. The rearrangement links TRBV5-1 to TRBJ1-2, with TRBD1 as a possible D gene (5 bases). The CDR3 contains 14 residues. Germline CDR1 SGHRS, CDR2 YFSETQ. V was cut by 0 bases and J by 2 bases, with 8 bases left in between. The CDR3 loop is CASSLEGRNYGYTF. Here the CDR3 DNA reads TGCGCCAGCAGCTTGGAGGGGCGCAACTATGGCTACACCTTC. Full variable domain (rest looked up from reference TRBV5-1 and TRBJ1-2): KAGVTQTPRYLIKTRGQQVTLSCSPISGHRSVSWYQQTPGQGLQFLFEYFSETQRNKGNFPGRFSGRQFSNSRSEMNVSTLELGDSALYLCASSLEGRNYGYTFGSGTRLTVV.

This clonotype came up many times. The chain couples TRBV4-3 to TRBJ1-1; no reliable D call. The V gene lost 4 bases and the J gene lost 9 bases, with 15 bases spanning the gap. The germline V gene encodes CDR1 LGHNA and CDR2 YSLEER. The CDR3 runs 13 residues. This chain's CDR3 is CASSLLGAGKAFF. For the CDR3, the DNA is TGCGCCAGCAGCCTCTTGGGCGCGGGCAAAGCTTTCTTT.

This sequence joins TRBV7-3 and TRBJ2-3; D call uncertain. V lost 5 bases and J 3 bases, leaving 9 bases between the germline ends. Germline V lookup: CDR1 SGHTA, CDR2 FQGTGA. This CDR3 has 13 amino acids. As DNA, the CDR3 is TGTGCCAGCAGCGATATCGTTACAGATACGCAGTATTTT. It encodes CASSDIVTDTQYF.